This TCR beta chain was captured in a study of blood T cell repertoires in COVID-19. Study context: Acute-phase and convalescent COVID-19 samples originated in the United States, Italy and Spain. PBMCs, B-cell-depleted T cells, or T cells provided the cDNA or gDNA that made up the material.

Per germline, CDR1 SGHTA and CDR2 FQGNSA. The CDR3 covers 15 residues. The V segment lost 4 bases and the J segment 6 bases; nucleotides outside the gene matches: 11. In the original workflow: Reference gene primer amplification gave estimated nucleated cell counts. The assay was immunoSEQ multiplex PCR, and TCRdb's table has in-frame clones only and misses some. That table supplies the V and J calls and clone size; D and trimming were determined from the DNA. The sample contains about 41,000 clones, around nine tenths of which appear only once. The TCR sequence derives from a human donor in a cohort sampled during active COVID-19. The sequenced sample consisted of peripheral blood. The chain carries TRBV7-2 and TRBJ2-7; 8 bases fit TRBD2. The CDR3: CASSYVAGRAAEQYF. The CDR3 DNA reads TGTGCCAGCAGCTACGTAGCGGGGAGGGCTGCCGAGCAGTACTTC.